The 16 T cell receptor beta chains in this list originate from one sample, sequenced in a study of neoadjuvant anti-PD-1 for oral cavity cancer. Time point indicated: after neoadjuvant nivolumab, at surgical resection. The repertoire was sequenced with immunoSEQ multiplex PCR; TCRdb's copy has only in-frame clones and lacks some. In the table there are 6,000 or so clones, 50% to 60% of which are singletons. Sequences were derived from tumor tissue, sampled after nivolumab (anti-PD-1) treatment. Receptor source: a person aged 35-79 years with oral cavity squamous cell carcinoma.

V gene TRBV6-6 combines with J gene TRBJ1-1, with D possibly TRBD1 on 5 matching bases. Germline CDR1 reads MNHNY; CDR2 reads SVGAGI (reference sequence). Trimming pared 4 bases from V and 4 bases from J, leaving 13 bases between. This CDR3 comprises 14 residues. The CDR3 DNA reads TGTGCCAGCAGTTTAACCAGGGTTAGCACTGAAGCTTTCTTT. Amino acid sequence: CASSLTRVSTEAFF.

The chain carries TRBV18 and TRBJ2-7, with D possibly being TRBD1 (6 bases). This CDR3 has 14 residues. V was trimmed by 3 bases and J by 0 bases, leaving 9 bases between them. Germline V gene data show CDR1 as KGHSH and CDR2 as LQKENI. DNA for the CDR3: TGTGCCAGCTCACCGGGGACATCCTCCTACGAGCAGTACTTC. It encodes CASSPGTSSYEQYF.

The V call is TRBV5-1, the J call TRBJ2-2, with 7 bases lining up with TRBD1. Per germline, CDR1 SGHRS and CDR2 YFSETQ. V gave up 0 bases and J gave up 4 bases; unmatched junction bases: 3. The CDR3 runs 15 residues. CDR3 bases: TGCGCCAGCAGCTTGGAGGGGGCGAGCACCGGGGAGCTGTTTTTT. Amino acid sequence: CASSLEGASTGELFF.

The chain carries TRBV7-8 and TRBJ1-1; no clear D gene. Germline CDR1 reads SGHVS; CDR2 reads FQNEAQ. CDR3 length: 12 amino acids. Trimming pared 7 bases from V and 0 bases from J, leaving 6 bases between. DNA for the CDR3: TGTGCCAGCAAACCAGTGAACACTGAAGCTTTCTTT. This sequence encodes CASKPVNTEAFF.

This clone has more than one count but fewer than ten. V usage is TRBV7-2 and J usage is TRBJ1-2; D unclear. This CDR3 has 13 residues. Trimming removed 6 bases from V and 8 bases from J, with 16 bases in between. Germline loops: CDR1 SGHTA, CDR2 FQGNSA. The CDR3 protein is CASSFPSGGGYTF. CDR3 DNA: TGTGCCAGCAGTTTCCCATCGGGCGGGGGCTACACCTTC.

The chain uses TRBV5-1 and TRBJ2-3, with 11 bases matching TRBD2. The CDR3 runs 19 residues. Germline CDR1 and CDR2: SGHRS and YFSETQ. V shed 4 bases, J shed 2 bases, and the junction held 15 bases outside the gene matches. The CDR3 DNA reads TGCGCCAGCAGCCTCTTACATCCCGGGACTAGCGGTCACACAGATACGCAGTATTTT. Protein sequence: CASSLLHPGTSGHTDTQYF.

This clone was seen more than once but under ten times. In the same sample, other DNA sequences code for this CDR3. The rearrangement uses TRBV5-6 and TRBJ1-2; D is unresolved. The CDR3 loop spans 14 amino acids. CDR1 and CDR2 from the germline V gene are SGHDT and YYEEEE. V lost 1 base and J 2 bases, leaving 9 bases between the germline ends. The CDR3 protein is CASSLWESNYGYTF. The CDR3 coding sequence is TGTGCCAGCAGCTTGTGGGAGTCGAACTATGGCTACACCTTC. The entire variable domain, with the rest obtained from reference TRBV5-6 and TRBJ1-2, is as follows: DAGVTQSPTHLIKTRGQQVTLRCSPKSGHDTVSWYQQALGQGPQFIFQYYEEEERQRGNFPDRFSGHQFPNYSSELNVNALLLGDSALYLCASSLWESNYGYTFGSGTRLTVV.

This clone was seen a handful of times. The J gene is TRBJ2-5, the V gene TRBV6-6, with 8 bases identical to TRBD2. The CDR3 covers 14 residues. V trimming: 5 bases; J trimming: 4 bases; junction bases outside the gene matches: 6. Germline lookup yields CDR1 MNHNY and CDR2 SVGAGI (reference sequence). The CDR3 sequence is CASSGRGGRETQYF. The CDR3 nucleotides read TGTGCCAGCAGTGGCCGGGGGGGCCGAGAGACCCAGTACTTC.

The gene calls are TRBV29-1 and TRBJ2-1, with 12 bases fitting TRBD2. CDR3 length equals 15 residues. The V gene end was trimmed by 7 bases and the J gene end by 0 bases; junction bases not matched to a gene: 4. CDR1 and CDR2 from the germline V gene are SQVTM and ANQGSEA. The CDR3 DNA reads as TGCAGCGCCTTGACTAGCGGGAGCTCCTACAATGAGCAGTTCTTC. Its protein product is CSALTSGSSYNEQFF.

The V gene is TRBV7-6, the J gene TRBJ2-2; D not resolved. The CDR3 totals 14 residues. V was pared by 5 bases and J by 3 bases, with 10 bases between. Germline V gives CDR1 SGHVS, CDR2 FNYEAQ. In DNA form, the CDR3 reads TGTGCCAGCAGCCCCGGAATTGACACCGGGGAGCTGTTTTTT. Amino acids: CASSPGIDTGELFF.

The V call is TRBV10-2, the J call TRBJ2-5; TRBD2 matches 7 bases. This CDR3 has 16 amino acids. Germline loops: CDR1 WSHSY, CDR2 SAAADI. J was trimmed by 4 bases and V by 3 bases; bases with no gene match: 11. DNA for the CDR3: TGCGCCAGCAGTGAAGGAGCGGGGCAGTATACAGAGACCCAGTACTTC. It encodes CASSEGAGQYTETQYF.

This clone was seen a handful of times. The chain couples TRBV6-5 to TRBJ1-1, with D possibly being TRBD1 (5 bases). Trimming pared 5 bases from V and 1 base from J, leaving 11 bases between. CDR3 length equals 14 residues. Germline V gene lookup returns CDR1 MNHEY and CDR2 SVGAGI. CDR3 nucleotide sequence: TGTGCCAGCAGTCGGACACAATCGAACACTGAAGCTTTCTTT. Translation: CASSRTQSNTEAFF.

The V call is TRBV7-2, the J call TRBJ2-7; 11 bases map to TRBD2. V was clipped by 6 bases and J by 4 bases; unmatched bases: 11. Germline loops: CDR1 SGHTA, CDR2 FQGNSA. The CDR3 is 16 amino acids. Here the CDR3 DNA reads TGTGCCAGCAGTTCGGGACTAGCGGCTTCCCCGTACGAGCAGTACTTC. It specifies CASSSGLAASPYEQYF.

V gene TRBV7-7 combines with J gene TRBJ2-2; no reliable D call. This CDR3 has 15 residues. Trimming removed 5 bases from V and 0 bases from J, with 10 bases in between. Germline loops: CDR1 SSHAT, CDR2 FNYEAQ (reference sequence). The CDR3 spells CASSLKAANTGELFF. The CDR3, as DNA: TGTGCCAGCAGCCTCAAGGCGGCGAACACCGGGGAGCTGTTTTTT.

The genes are TRBV2 and TRBJ2-5, with 15 bases fitting TRBD2. Germline V gene data show CDR1 as SNHLY and CDR2 as FYNNEI. The V segment lost 6 bases and the J segment 2 bases; nucleotides outside the gene matches: 1. The CDR3 has 15 residues. The CDR3 is CASRGLAGGQETQYF. Here the CDR3 DNA reads TGTGCCAGCAGGGGACTAGCGGGGGGACAAGAGACCCAGTACTTC.

A word on this clone: The junction shows a germline mismatch at one end, possibly a read error. V is TRBV7-9 and J is TRBJ2-5; TRBD2 matches at 11 bases. Germline V CDR1 and CDR2: SEHNR, FQNEAQ (reference sequence). CDR3 size: 14 residues. CDR3 sequence reads: CASTLAGGQETQYF. The CDR3 coding sequence is TGTGCCAGCACCTTAGCGGGGGGGCAGGAGACCCAGTACTTC.